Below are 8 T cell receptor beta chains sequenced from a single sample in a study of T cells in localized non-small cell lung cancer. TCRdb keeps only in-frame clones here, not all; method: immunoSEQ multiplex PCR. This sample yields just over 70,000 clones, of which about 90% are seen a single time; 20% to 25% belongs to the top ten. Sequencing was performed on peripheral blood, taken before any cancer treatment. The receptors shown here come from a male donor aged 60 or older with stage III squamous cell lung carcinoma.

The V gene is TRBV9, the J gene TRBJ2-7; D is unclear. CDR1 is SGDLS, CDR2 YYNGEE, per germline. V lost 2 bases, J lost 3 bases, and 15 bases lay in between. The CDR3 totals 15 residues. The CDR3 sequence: CASSVGPDRDYEQYF. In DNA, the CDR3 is TGTGCCAGCAGCGTTGGTCCGGACCGCGACTACGAGCAGTACTTC. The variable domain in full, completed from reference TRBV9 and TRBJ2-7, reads DSGVTQTPKHLITATGQRVTLRCSPRSGDLSVYWYQQSLDQGLQFLIQYYNGEERAKGNILERFSAQQFPDLHSELNLSSLELGDSALYFCASSVGPDRDYEQYFGPGTRLTVT.

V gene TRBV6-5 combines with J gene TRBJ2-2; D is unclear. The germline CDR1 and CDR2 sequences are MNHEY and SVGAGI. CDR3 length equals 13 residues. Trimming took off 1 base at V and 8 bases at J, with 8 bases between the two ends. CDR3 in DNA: TGTGCCAGCAGTTACTGGACCGGGGGGGAGCTGTTTTTT. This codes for CASSYWTGGELFF.

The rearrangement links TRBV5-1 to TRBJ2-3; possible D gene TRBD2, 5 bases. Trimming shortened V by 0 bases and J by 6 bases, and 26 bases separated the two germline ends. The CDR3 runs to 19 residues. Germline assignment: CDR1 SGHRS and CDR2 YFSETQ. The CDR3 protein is CASSLVSGLPQIHPDTQYF. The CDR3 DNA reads TGCGCCAGCAGCTTGGTATCGGGGTTACCCCAAATTCATCCGGATACGCAGTATTTT.

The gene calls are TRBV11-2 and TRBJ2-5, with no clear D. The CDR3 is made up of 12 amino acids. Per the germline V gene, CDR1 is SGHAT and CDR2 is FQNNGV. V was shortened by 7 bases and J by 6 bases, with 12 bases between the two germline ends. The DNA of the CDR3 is TGTGCCAGCACCCCAGGCCCCCAGACCCAGTACTTC. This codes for CASTPGPQTQYF.

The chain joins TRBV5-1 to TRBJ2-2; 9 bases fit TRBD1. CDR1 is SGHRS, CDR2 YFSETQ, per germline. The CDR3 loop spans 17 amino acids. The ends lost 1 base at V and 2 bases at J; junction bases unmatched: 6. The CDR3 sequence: CASSLSRTGANTGELFF. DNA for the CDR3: TGCGCCAGCAGCTTGTCCCGGACAGGGGCCAACACCGGGGAGCTGTTTTTT.

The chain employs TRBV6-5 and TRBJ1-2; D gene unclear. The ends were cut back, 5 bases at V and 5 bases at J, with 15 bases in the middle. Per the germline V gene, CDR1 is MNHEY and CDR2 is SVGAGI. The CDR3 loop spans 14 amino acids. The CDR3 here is CASSTREPGYGYTF. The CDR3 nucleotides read TGTGCCAGCAGTACAAGAGAACCTGGTTATGGCTACACCTTC.

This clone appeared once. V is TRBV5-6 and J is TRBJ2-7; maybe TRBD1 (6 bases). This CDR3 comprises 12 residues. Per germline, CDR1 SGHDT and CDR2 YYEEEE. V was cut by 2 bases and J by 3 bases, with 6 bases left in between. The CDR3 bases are TGTGCCAGCAGCTTACAGGGCTACGAGCAGTACGTC. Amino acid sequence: CASSLQGYEQYV.

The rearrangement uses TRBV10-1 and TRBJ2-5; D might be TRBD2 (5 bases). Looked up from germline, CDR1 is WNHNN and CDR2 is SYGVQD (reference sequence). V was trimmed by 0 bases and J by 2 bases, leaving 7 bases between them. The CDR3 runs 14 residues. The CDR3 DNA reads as TGCGCCAGCAGTGAGTCGCCGGGGCAAGAGACCCAGTACTTC. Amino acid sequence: CASSESPGQETQYF.